This T cell receptor beta chain is from a study of shared clonotypes between healthy human individuals. Study-level background: The plates for each donor numbered three CD4 naive, three CD4 memory, two CD8 naive and one CD8 memory. General study results and limits: Naive CD4 clonotype sharing across several donors was approximately 5%.

As processed by the authors: Owing to the provision of junction-only sequences devoid of quality scores by immunoSEQ, filtering differed. Generated by immunoSEQ multiplex PCR, the TCRdb table keeps only in-frame clones and is missing some. V, J and clone size derive from that table, while D and trimming were established from the DNA sequence. The profile shows millions of clones, about 95% of them singletons. From germline, CDR1 is SNHLY and CDR2 FYNNEI. Trimming pared 5 bases from V and 3 bases from J, leaving 5 bases between. The CDR3 contains 11 residues. CD8 cells regarded as naive lacked CD45RO, were positively chosen for CCR7, and omitted terminally differentiated effector memory CD45RA+ cells. For this clone: Its cognate antigen is unknown.

The chain carries TRBV2 and TRBJ2-7; D is undetermined. The origin of this receptor is a man in his late teens or twenties in good health. Sequenced: naive CD8+ T cells sorted from blood. CDR3 loop: CASSSDYEQYF. The CDR3 nucleotides are TGTGCCAGCAGTTCCGACTACGAGCAGTACTTC.